The 15 T cell receptor beta chains presented below share a single source sample, sequenced in a study of cytomegalovirus exposure and HLA in healthy donors. This PCR relied on a set of 60 Vbeta primers and 13 Jbeta primers. This table comes from immunoSEQ multiplex PCR, and its TCRdb copy is limited to in-frame clones, with some not included. Of about 160,000 clones in the sample, roughly 79% were seen once. Source material: PBMCs. Source of these receptors: a man between 18 and 35 years old in good health and CMV-seropositive.

The chain carries TRBV2 and TRBJ2-2; D is unresolved. Trimming took off 3 bases at V and 0 bases at J, with 8 bases between the two ends. This CDR3 contains 15 residues. Germline V gene lookup returns CDR1 SNHLY and CDR2 FYNNEI. CDR3 nucleotides: TGTGCCAGCAGTGAGAGAATTACGAACACCGGGGAGCTGTTTTTT. Residues: CASSERITNTGELFF.

The rearrangement joins TRBV25-1 to TRBJ1-2; D remains unclear. CDR1 MGHDK and CDR2 SYGVNS come from the germline V gene. V was cut by 2 bases and J by 6 bases, with 13 bases left in between. This CDR3 contains 14 residues. This chain's CDR3 is CASSEGEGLHGYTF. Written as DNA, the CDR3 is TGTGCCAGCAGTGAAGGAGAAGGTCTGCATGGCTACACCTTC.

The V call is TRBV10-3, the J call TRBJ1-1; 12 bases map to TRBD1. This CDR3 is 18 amino acids long. With 9 bases clipped from V and 1 base from J, the junction kept 15 bases outside the gene matches. Germline V CDR1 and CDR2: ENHRY, SYGVKD. This chain's CDR3 is CAIKTTGTGGLSNTEAFF. In nucleotides, the CDR3 is TGTGCCATAAAAACTACCGGGACAGGGGGCCTATCGAACACTGAAGCTTTCTTT.

The chain links TRBV11-2 to TRBJ1-4; a weak D match, TRBD1 (5 bases). The V end lost 1 base, the J end lost 7 bases, and 7 bases lay between the germline ends. The germline V gene has CDR1 SGHAT and CDR2 FQNNGV. CDR3 size: 13 residues. CDR3 residues: CASSLGQSEKLFF. The CDR3 DNA sequence: TGTGCCAGCAGCTTAGGACAGAGTGAAAAACTGTTTTTT.

This chain uses TRBV10-2 with TRBJ1-1; D is undetermined. V was trimmed by 5 bases and J by 8 bases, leaving 12 bases between them. The CDR3 has 12 amino acids. Germline V gene lookup returns CDR1 WSHSY and CDR2 SAAADI. In DNA, the CDR3 is TGCGCCAGCAGTCCCTTCCTTGAGGAAGCTTTCTTT. Its protein is CASSPFLEEAFF.

To note about this clone: The same CDR3 arises from other DNA sequences in this sample as well. This rearrangement joins TRBV9 to TRBJ1-1; D not certain. Deletions cut 4 bases from V and 1 base from J, with 8 bases between. The CDR3 loop spans 13 amino acids. From germline, CDR1 is SGDLS and CDR2 YYNGEE. The CDR3 DNA reads as TGTGCCAGCAGCCCCTCCGGGAACACTGAAGCTTTCTTT. This encodes CASSPSGNTEAFF.

The rearrangement uses TRBV4-3 and TRBJ1-1, with a possible D match to TRBD1 (5 bases). This CDR3 comprises 13 residues. Germline CDR1 is LGHNA and CDR2 is YSLEER. Trimming stripped 0 bases from V and 6 bases from J, with 8 bases between. The CDR3 here is CASSQDATAEAFF. DNA of the CDR3: TGCGCCAGCAGCCAAGATGCGACAGCTGAAGCTTTCTTT.

For this clone: At one end the junction does not follow the germline gene, possibly because of a read error. This chain uses TRBV25-1 with TRBJ2-5; 7 nucleotides line up with TRBD2. The germline CDR1 and CDR2 sequences are MGHDK and SYGVNS. The CDR3 is 16 amino acids. The CDR3 DNA follows: TGTGCCAGCAGTGAATTTCTGGAGACTAGCTGGGAGACCCGGTACTTC. It codes for CASSEFLETSWETRYF.

The rearrangement links TRBV28 to TRBJ2-7; TRBD1 aligns across 12 bases. CDR3 length: 16 residues. Germline V gives CDR1 MDHEN, CDR2 SYDVKM. With V trimmed by 5 bases and J by 2 bases, 7 bases remained unmatched. The CDR3 reads CASSVTGQGAPYEQYF. DNA of the CDR3: TGTGCCAGCAGTGTTACGGGACAGGGGGCCCCCTACGAGCAGTACTTC.

The chain uses TRBV2 and TRBJ1-2; the D is unclear. The germline V gene has CDR1 SNHLY and CDR2 FYNNEI. Trimming left V 1 base short and J 8 bases short, with 11 bases between. CDR3 length: 13 amino acids. DNA for the CDR3: TGTGCCAGCAGTGAAGTTCTATCTCCGGGCTACACCTTC. Translating gives CASSEVLSPGYTF.

This clone turned up a few times. The chain couples TRBV4-1 to TRBJ2-7; TRBD2 matches at 8 bases. CDR1 and CDR2 (germline): MGHRA, YSYEKL. V was pared by 4 bases and J by 4 bases, with 15 bases of the junction left unmatched. The CDR3 spans 17 residues. In DNA, the CDR3 is TGCGCCAGCAGCCCACCCGGGACTAGTGGAATGGGGTACGAGCAGTACTTC. It yields the protein CASSPPGTSGMGYEQYF.

The chain combines TRBV5-6 with TRBJ2-7; 8 bases are a match to TRBD1. Germline V gives CDR1 SGHDT, CDR2 YYEEEE. There are 13 residues in the CDR3. Trimming at V came to 4 bases and at J to 3 bases, leaving 3 bases not matched to a gene. The DNA for the CDR3 is TGTGCCAGCAGCCAGGGGGCTAACTACGAGCAGTACTTC. It translates to CASSQGANYEQYF.

CDR3 bases: TGTGCCAGCAGCCAAGGACAGGGGGCCGGTGGCTACACCTTC. This encodes CASSQGQGAGGYTF. The rearrangement joins TRBV14 to TRBJ1-2; TRBD1 matches at 10 bases. The CDR3 spans 14 residues. The V segment lost 1 base and the J segment 7 bases; nucleotides outside the gene matches: 3. Germline V gene sequence: CDR1 SGHDN, CDR2 FVKESK.

This clone has just a few counts. The chain links TRBV27 to TRBJ2-7; weak D call: TRBD1 (5 bases). V was trimmed by 6 bases and J by 3 bases, leaving 15 bases between them. This CDR3 has 14 amino acids. The germline gives CDR1 MNHEY, CDR2 SMNVEV (reference sequence). CDR3 bases: TGTGCCAGCAGATACGCCCACGACAGCTACGAGCAGTACTTC. This translates into CASRYAHDSYEQYF.

The chain joins TRBV10-2 to TRBJ2-7; 8 bases are a match to TRBD1. J lost 6 bases, V lost 2 bases, and 3 bases had no gene match. The CDR3 sequence is 13 residues long. The germline CDR1 and CDR2 sequences are WSHSY and SAAADI. The CDR3, as DNA: TGCGCCAGCAGTGAGGCAGGGGGCGGCGAGCAGTACTTC. This sequence encodes CASSEAGGGEQYF.